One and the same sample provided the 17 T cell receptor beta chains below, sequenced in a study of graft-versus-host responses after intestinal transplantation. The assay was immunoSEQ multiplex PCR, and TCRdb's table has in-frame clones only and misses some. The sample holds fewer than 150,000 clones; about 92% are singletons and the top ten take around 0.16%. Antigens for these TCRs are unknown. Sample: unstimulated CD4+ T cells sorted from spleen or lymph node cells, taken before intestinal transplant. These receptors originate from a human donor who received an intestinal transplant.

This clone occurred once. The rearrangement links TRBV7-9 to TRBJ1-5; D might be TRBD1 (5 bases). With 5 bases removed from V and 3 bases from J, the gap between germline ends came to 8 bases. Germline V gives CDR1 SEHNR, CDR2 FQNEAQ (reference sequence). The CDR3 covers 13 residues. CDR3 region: CASSTGHNQPQHF. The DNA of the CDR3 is TGTGCCAGCAGCACAGGACACAATCAGCCCCAGCATTTT.

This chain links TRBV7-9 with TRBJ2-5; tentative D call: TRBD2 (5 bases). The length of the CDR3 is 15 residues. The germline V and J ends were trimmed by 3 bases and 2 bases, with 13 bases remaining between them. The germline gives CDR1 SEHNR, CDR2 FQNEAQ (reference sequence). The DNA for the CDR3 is TGTGCCAGCAGCTTTAAACGGGAAGGTCAAGAGACCCAGTACTTC. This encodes CASSFKREGQETQYF.

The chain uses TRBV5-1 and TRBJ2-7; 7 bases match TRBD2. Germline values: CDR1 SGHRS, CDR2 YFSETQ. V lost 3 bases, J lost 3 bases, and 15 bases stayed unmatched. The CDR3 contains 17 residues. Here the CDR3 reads CASSSDTGGGGRYEQYF. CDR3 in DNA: TGCGCCAGCAGCTCAGACACAGGTGGCGGGGGACGCTACGAGCAGTACTTC.

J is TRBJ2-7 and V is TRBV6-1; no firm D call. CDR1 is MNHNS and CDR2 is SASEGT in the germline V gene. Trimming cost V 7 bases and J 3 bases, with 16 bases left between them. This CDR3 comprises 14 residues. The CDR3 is CASTPSDEFYEQYF. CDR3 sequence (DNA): TGTGCCAGCACCCCGAGCGACGAATTCTACGAGCAGTACTTC.

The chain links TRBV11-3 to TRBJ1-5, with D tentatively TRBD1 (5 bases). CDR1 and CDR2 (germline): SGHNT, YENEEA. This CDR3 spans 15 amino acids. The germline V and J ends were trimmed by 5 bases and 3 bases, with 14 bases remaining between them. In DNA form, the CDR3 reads TGTGCCAGCAGCCGAGACAGCTCGAACAATCAGCCCCAGCATTTT. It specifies CASSRDSSNNQPQHF.

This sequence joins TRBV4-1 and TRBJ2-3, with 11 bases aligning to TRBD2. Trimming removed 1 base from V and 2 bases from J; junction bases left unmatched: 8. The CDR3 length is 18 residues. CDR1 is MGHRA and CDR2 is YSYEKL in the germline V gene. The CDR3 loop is CASSQGRTSGSYTDTQYF. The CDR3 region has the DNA TGCGCCAGCAGCCAAGGACGTACTAGCGGGAGCTACACAGATACGCAGTATTTT.

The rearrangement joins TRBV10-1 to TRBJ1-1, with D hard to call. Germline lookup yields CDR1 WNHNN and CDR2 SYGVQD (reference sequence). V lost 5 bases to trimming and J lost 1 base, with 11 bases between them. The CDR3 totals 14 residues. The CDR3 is CASSLRTSNTEAFF. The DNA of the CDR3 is TGCGCCAGCAGTCTCCGGACCTCGAACACTGAAGCTTTCTTT.

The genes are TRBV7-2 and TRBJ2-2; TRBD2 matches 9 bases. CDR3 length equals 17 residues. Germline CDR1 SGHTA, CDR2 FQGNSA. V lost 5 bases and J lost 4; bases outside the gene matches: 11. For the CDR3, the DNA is TGTGCCAGCAGCATTGGGGGCGGGGGGGCTTTCACCGGGGAGCTGTTTTTT. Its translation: CASSIGGGGAFTGELFF. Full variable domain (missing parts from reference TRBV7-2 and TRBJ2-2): GAGVSQSPSNKVTEKGKDVELRCDPISGHTALYWYRQSLGQGLEFLIYFQGNSAPDKSGLPSDRFSAERTGGSVSTLTIQRTQQEDSAVYLCASSIGGGGAFTGELFFGEGSRLTVL.

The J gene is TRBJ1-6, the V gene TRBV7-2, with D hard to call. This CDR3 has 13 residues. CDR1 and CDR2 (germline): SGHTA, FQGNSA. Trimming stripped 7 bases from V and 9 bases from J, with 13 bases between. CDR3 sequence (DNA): TGTGCCAGCACCCAAACCGGCAGTTCACCCCTCCACTTT. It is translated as CASTQTGSSPLHF.

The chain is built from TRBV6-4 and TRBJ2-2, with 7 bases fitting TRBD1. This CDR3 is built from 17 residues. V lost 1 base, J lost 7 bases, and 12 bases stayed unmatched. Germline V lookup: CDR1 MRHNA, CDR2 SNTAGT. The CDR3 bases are TGTGCCAGCAGTGACTACGGACAGGCCCCATATGGCGGGGAGCTGTTTTTT. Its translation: CASSDYGQAPYGGELFF.

The CDR3 nucleotides are TGTGCCAGCAGGACAGGGGGCGGCAATGAGCAGTTCTTC. It yields the protein CASRTGGGNEQFF. The chain recombines TRBV6-5 with TRBJ2-1; 10 nucleotides agree with TRBD1. Germline CDR1 reads MNHEY; CDR2 reads SVGAGI. This CDR3 contains 13 residues. V lost 6 bases and J lost 6; bases outside the gene matches: 2.

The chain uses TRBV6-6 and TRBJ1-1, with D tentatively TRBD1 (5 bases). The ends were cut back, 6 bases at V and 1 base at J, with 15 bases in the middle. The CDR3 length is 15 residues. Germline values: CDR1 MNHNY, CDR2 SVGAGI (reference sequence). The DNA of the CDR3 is TGTGCCAGCAGAGATCCCGGGACCGCGAACACTGAAGCTTTCTTT. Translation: CASRDPGTANTEAFF.

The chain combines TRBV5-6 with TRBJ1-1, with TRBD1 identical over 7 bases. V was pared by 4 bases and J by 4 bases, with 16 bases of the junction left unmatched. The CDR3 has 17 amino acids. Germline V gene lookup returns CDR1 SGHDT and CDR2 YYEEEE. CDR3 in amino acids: CASSLLTGPHTVTEAFF. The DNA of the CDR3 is TGTGCCAGCAGCCTACTGACAGGGCCCCACACTGTCACTGAAGCTTTCTTT.

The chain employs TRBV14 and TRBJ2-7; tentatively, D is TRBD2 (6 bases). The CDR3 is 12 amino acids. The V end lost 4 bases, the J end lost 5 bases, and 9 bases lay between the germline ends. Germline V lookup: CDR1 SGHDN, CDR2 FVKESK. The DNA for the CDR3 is TGTGCCAGCAGCCCATGGGGGGACGAGCAGTACTTC. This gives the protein CASSPWGDEQYF.

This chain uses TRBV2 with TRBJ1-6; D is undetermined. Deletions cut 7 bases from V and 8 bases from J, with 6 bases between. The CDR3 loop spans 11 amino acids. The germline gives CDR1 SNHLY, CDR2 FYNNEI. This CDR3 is CASTPYSPLHF. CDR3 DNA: TGTGCCAGCACCCCCTATTCACCCCTCCACTTT.

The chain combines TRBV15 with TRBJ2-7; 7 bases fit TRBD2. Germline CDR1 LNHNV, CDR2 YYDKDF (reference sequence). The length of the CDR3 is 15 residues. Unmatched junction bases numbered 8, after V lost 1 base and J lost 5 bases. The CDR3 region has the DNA TGTGCCACCAGCAGAGGGGCTAGCCGGGGGGACGAGCAGTACTTC. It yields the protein CATSRGASRGDEQYF.

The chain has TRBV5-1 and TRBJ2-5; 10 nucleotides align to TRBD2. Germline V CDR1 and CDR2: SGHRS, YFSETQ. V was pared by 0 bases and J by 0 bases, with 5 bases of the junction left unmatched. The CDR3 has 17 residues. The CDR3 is CASSLAVLAGNQETQYF. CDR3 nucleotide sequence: TGCGCCAGCAGCTTGGCGGTACTAGCGGGGAACCAAGAGACCCAGTACTTC.